This paragraph reports one TCR beta chain. This entry comes from a study of cytomegalovirus exposure and HLA in healthy donors. CDR1 is MGHDK, CDR2 SYGVNS, per germline. This CDR3 region has 14 residues. V lost 1 base and J lost 4, with 10 bases in between. Amplification used 60 Vbeta primers and 13 Jbeta primers. Clones were sequenced by immunoSEQ multiplex PCR, and TCRdb holds only the in-frame ones, with some missing. Its table records tens of thousands of clones. The receptor was isolated from a male donor in good health and CMV-seronegative. This rearrangement joins TRBV25-1 to TRBJ1-2, with D uncertain. Sequencing was done on a sample of PBMCs. The DNA for the CDR3 is TGTGCCAGCAGTGAATTGGGCAAAGCCTATGGCTACACCTTC. This sequence encodes CASSELGKAYGYTF.